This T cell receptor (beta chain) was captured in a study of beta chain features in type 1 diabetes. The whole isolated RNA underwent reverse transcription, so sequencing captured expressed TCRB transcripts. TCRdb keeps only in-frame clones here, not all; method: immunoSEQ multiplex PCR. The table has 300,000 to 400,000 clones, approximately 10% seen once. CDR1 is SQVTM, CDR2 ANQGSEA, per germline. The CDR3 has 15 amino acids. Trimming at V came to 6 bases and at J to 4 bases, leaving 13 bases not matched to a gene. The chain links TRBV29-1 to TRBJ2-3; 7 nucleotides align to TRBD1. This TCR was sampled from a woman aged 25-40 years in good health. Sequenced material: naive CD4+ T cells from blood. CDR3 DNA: TGCAGCGTCCTGGGGGACAGACAGGGCCCAGATACGCAGTATTTT. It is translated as CSVLGDRQGPDTQYF.